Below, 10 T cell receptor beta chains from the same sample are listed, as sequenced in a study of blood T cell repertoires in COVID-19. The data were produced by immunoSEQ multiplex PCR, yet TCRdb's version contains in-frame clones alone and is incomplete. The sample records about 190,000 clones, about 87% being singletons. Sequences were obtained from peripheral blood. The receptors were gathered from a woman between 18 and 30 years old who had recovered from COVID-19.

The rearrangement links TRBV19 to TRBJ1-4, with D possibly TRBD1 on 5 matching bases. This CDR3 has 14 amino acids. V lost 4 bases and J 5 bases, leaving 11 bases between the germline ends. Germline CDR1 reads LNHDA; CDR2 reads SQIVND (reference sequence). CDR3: CASSKQVKNEKLFF. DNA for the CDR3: TGTGCCAGTAGTAAACAGGTGAAGAATGAAAAACTGTTTTTT. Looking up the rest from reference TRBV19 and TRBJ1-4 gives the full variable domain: DGGITQSPKYLFRKEGQNVTLSCEQNLNHDAMYWYRQDPGQGLRLIYYSQIVNDFQKGDIAEGYSVSREKKESFPLTVTSAQKNPTAFYLCASSKQVKNEKLFFGSGTQLSVL.

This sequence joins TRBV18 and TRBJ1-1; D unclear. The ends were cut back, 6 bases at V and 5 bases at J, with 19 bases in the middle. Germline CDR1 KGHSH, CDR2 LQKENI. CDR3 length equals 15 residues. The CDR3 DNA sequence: TGTGCCAGCTCGCTGGACCAAACCGGGGTGACTGAAGCTTTCTTT. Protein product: CASSLDQTGVTEAFF.

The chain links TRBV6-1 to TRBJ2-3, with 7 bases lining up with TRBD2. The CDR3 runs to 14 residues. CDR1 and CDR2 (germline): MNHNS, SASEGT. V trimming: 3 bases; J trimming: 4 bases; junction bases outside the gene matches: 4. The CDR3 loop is CASSDTAGADTQYF. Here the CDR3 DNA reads TGTGCCAGCAGTGACACGGCGGGGGCAGATACGCAGTATTTT.

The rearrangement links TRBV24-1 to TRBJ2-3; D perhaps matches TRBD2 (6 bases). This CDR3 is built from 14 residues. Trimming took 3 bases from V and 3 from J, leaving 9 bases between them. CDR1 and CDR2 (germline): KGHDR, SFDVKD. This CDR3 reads CATSDPAGTDTQYF. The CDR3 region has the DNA TGTGCCACCAGTGATCCGGCGGGGACAGATACGCAGTATTTT.

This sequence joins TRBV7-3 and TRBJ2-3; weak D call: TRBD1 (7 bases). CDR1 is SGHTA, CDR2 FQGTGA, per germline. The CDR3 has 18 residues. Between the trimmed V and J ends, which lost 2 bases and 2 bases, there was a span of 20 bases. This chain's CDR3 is CASSLQSRAGGTTDTQYF. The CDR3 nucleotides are TGTGCCAGCAGCTTACAGAGTCGGGCAGGGGGGACCACAGATACGCAGTATTTT. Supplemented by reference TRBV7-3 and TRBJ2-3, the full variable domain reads GAGVSQTPSNKVTEKGKYVELRCDPISGHTALYWYRQSLGQGPEFLIYFQGTGAADDSGLPNDRFFAVRPEGSVSTLKIQRTERGDSAVYLCASSLQSRAGGTTDTQYFGPGTRLTVL.

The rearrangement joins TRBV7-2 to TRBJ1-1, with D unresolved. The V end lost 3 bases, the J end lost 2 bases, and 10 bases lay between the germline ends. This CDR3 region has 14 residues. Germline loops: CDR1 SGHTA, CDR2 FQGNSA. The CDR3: CASSFYIPNTEAFF. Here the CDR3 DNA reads TGTGCCAGCAGCTTTTACATCCCCAACACTGAAGCTTTCTTT.

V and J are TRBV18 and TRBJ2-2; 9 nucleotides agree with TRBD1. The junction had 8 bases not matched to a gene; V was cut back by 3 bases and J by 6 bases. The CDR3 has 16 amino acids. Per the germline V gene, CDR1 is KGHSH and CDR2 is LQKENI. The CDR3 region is CASSPEQGAVAGELFF. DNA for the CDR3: TGTGCCAGCTCACCCGAACAGGGGGCGGTCGCCGGGGAGCTGTTTTTT.

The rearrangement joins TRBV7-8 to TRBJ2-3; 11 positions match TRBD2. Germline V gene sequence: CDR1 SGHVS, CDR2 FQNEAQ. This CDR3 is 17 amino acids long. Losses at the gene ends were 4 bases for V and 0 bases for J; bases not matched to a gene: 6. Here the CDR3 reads CASSWRIAGGSTDTQYF. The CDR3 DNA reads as TGTGCCAGCAGCTGGCGAATAGCGGGAGGGAGCACAGATACGCAGTATTTT.

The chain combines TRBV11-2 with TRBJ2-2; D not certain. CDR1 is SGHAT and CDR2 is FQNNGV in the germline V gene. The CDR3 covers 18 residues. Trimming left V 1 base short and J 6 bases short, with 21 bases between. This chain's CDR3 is CASSLGPPSVGSSGELFF. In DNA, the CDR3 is TGTGCCAGCAGCTTAGGTCCCCCCAGCGTGGGTTCCTCCGGGGAGCTGTTTTTT.

CDR3 sequence: CASSQDLNQPQHF. The CDR3 bases are TGCGCCAGCAGCCAAGATCTAAATCAGCCCCAGCATTTT. The chain links TRBV4-1 to TRBJ1-5; D not resolved. The CDR3 has 13 residues. Germline V gene lookup returns CDR1 MGHRA and CDR2 YSYEKL. Trimming left V 0 bases short and J 4 bases short, with 4 bases between.